This T cell receptor (beta chain) is from a study of CD8 T cells in ankylosing spondylitis (dated 2017 in TCRdb). In the study overall: The study profiled T cell receptor beta repertoires in healthy donors and ankylosing spondylitis patients to find disease-linked TCR variants. Peripheral blood was sampled, and synovial fluid was additionally collected from ankylosing spondylitis patients. The full study cohort comprised around 25 ankylosing spondylitis patients and some 110 healthy donors.

CDR1 and CDR2, looked up from the germline V gene, are SGHDT and YYEEEE. The CDR3 sequence holds 12 residues, the cysteine and phenylalanine included. Of the read, only the CDR3 DNA is kept; its 36 bases are in frame from base 1. V was cut back by 4 bases and J by 13 bases, leaving a gap of 17 bases between them. Study-level results and caveats: A TCR beta motif made up of several highly homologous amino acid variants appeared to be characteristic of blood from ankylosing spondylitis patients. According to the report, matched synovial fluid samples from ankylosing spondylitis patients were significantly enriched for the disease-linked clones. Some of the motif variants had been reported before in the synovial fluid and blood of reactive arthritis patients, a finding that suggests common disease-initiation mechanisms. The disease-linked clones had a CD8+ phenotype and were found at relatively low frequencies in peripheral blood.

Sequencing was carried out with an Illumina HiSeq 2500. Quantitative 5'-RACE with molecular barcodes was used to prepare TCR beta libraries. Turning to the authors' computational methods: Disease-linked TCR variants were identified with a new computational method built on a probabilistic model of VDJ rearrangement. TCRdb reworked the public reads: Q25 trimming with fastp, MiXCR clone assembly, productive beta chains retained. Every distinct CDR3 protein forms one entry, paired with its most common genes and DNA. For this entry, the V and J calls and clone size follow TCRdb and not the study's own pipeline. The sample table shows hundreds of thousands of distinct CDR3 sequences, and 17% are seen once. The ten largest clones add up to approximately 1% of the sample. This clonotype was observed a handful of times. Its cognate antigen has yet to be identified. Base quality data are lacking; no much larger clone is found one base away.

The sequence came from a male donor with ankylosing spondylitis. Input material: blood, either unsorted or a sorted T cell fraction (not recorded which). The chain couples TRBV5-6 to TRBJ1-1; the D gene cannot be resolved reliably. The DNA sequence is as follows: TGTGCCAGCAGCGGGAGGACCGCCCGGGGTTTCTTT. The encoded protein is CASSGRTARGFF.